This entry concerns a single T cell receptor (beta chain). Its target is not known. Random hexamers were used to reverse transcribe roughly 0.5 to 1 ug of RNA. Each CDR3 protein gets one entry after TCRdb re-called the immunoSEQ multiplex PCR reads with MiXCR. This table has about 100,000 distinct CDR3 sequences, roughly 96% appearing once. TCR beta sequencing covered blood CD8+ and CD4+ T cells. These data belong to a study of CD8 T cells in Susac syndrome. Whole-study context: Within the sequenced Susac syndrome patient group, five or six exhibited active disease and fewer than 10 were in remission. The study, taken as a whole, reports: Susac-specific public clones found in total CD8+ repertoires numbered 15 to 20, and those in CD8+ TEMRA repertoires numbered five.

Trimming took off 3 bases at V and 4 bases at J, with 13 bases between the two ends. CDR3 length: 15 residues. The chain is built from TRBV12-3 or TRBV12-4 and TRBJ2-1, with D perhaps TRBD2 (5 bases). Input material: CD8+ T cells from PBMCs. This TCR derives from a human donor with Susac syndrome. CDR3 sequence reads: CASSFLAEYYNEQFF. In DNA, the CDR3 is TGTGCCAGCAGTTTTCTAGCAGAGTATTACAATGAGCAGTTCTTC.